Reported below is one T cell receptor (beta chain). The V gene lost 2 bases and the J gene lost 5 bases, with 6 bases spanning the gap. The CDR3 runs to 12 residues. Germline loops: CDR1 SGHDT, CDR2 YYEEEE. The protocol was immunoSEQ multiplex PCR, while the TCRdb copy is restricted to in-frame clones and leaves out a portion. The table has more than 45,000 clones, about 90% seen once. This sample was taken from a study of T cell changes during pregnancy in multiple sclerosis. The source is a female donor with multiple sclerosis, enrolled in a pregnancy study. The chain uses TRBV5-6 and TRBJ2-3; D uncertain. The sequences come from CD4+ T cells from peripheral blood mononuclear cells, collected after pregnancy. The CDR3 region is CASSFFLDTQYF. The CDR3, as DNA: TGTGCCAGCAGCTTCTTTTTAGATACGCAGTATTTT.